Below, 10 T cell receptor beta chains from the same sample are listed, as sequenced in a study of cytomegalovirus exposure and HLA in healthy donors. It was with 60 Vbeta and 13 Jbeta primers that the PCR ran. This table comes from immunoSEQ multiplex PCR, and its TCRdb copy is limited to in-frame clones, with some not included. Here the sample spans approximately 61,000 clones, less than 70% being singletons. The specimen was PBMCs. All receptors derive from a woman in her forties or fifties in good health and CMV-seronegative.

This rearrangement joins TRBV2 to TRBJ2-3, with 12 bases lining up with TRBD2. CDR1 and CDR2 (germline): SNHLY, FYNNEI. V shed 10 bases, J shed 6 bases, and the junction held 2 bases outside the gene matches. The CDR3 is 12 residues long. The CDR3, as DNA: TGTGCCACGGGACTAGCGGGTGATACGCAGTATTTT. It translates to CATGLAGDTQYF.

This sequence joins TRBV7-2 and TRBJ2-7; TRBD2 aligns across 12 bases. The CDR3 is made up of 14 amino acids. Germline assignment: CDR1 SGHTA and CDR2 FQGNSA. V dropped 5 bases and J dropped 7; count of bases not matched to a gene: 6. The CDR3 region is CASSTRLAGVEQYF. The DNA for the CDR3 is TGTGCCAGCAGCACACGACTAGCGGGAGTAGAGCAGTACTTC.

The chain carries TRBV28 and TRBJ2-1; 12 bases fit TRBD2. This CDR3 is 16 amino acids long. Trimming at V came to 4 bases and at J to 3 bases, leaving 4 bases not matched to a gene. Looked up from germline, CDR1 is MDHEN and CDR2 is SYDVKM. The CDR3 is CASSSRTSGVYNEQFF. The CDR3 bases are TGTGCCAGCAGTTCTCGGACTAGCGGGGTCTACAATGAGCAGTTCTTC.

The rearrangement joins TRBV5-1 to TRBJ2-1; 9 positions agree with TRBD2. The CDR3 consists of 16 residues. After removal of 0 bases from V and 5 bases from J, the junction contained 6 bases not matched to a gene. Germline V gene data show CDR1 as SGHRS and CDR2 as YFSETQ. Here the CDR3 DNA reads TGCGCCAGCAGCTTGGCCGGGACTAGCAGAAACAATGAGCAGTTCTTC. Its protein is CASSLAGTSRNNEQFF.

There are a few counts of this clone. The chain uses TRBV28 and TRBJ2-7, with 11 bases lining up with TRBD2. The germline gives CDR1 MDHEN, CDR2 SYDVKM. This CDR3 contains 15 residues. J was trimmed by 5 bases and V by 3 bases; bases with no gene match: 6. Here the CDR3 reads CASSLGTSGSHEQYF. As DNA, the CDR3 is TGTGCCAGCAGTTTGGGTACTAGCGGGAGTCACGAGCAGTACTTC.

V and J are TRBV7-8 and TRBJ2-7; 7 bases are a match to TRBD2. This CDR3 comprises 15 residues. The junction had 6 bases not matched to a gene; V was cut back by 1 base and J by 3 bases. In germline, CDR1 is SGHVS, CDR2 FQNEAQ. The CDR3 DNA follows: TGTGCCAGCAGCTTAGGGGAGGGGTCGGGCTACGAGCAGTACTTC. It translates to CASSLGEGSGYEQYF.

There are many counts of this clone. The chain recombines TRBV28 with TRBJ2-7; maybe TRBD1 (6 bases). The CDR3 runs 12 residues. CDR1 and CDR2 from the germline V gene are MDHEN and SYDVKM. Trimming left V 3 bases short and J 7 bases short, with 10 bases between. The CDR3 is CASSLVGGEQYF. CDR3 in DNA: TGTGCCAGCAGTTTGGTAGGGGGTGAGCAGTACTTC. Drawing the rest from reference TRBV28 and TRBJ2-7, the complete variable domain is DVKVTQSSRYLVKRTGEKVFLECVQDMDHENMFWYRQDPGLGLRLIYFSYDVKMKEKGDIPEGYSVSREKKERFSLILESASTNQTSMYLCASSLVGGEQYFGPGTRLTVT.

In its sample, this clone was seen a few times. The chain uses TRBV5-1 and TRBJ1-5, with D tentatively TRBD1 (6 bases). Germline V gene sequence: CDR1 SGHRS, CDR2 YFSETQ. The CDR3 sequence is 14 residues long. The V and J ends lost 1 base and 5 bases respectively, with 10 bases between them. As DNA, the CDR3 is TGCGCCAGCAGCTTGACAGGGATGGATCAGCCCCAGCATTTT. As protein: CASSLTGMDQPQHF.

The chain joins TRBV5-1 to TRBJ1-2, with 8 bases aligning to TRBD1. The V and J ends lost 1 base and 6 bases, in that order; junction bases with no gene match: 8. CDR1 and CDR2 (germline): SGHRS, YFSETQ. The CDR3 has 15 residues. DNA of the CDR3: TGCGCCAGCAGCTTGCCGGCAGGGGGCGCGGATGGCTACACCTTC. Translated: CASSLPAGGADGYTF.

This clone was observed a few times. The CDR3 region has the DNA TGTGCCAGCAGTCCCGTTAATGAGCAGTTCTTC. This translates into CASSPVNEQFF. The chain links TRBV2 to TRBJ2-1; D call uncertain. Trimming removed 5 bases at V and 7 bases at J, with 6 bases between. Germline loops: CDR1 SNHLY, CDR2 FYNNEI. The CDR3 is 11 residues long.